These T cell receptor beta chains were read from a single sample in a study of T cell changes during pregnancy in multiple sclerosis. The assay was immunoSEQ multiplex PCR, and TCRdb's table has in-frame clones only and misses some. This sample has 40,000 to 55,000 clones; about 90% occur once, and the top ten carry 1.3% to 1.5%. The sample was peripheral blood, taken in the first trimester of pregnancy. These receptors all stem from a female donor in good health, enrolled as a control in a pregnancy study. CDR3s include the opening cysteine and the closing phenylalanine or tryptophan. Clone size, where shown, is once, few, many, or a class for clones that have expanded.

NA TRBV15 CATSRGGTDTQYF
NA TRBV7-8 CASSRRVGTVYEQYF
NA TRBV18 CASSPGGQYSLYGYTF
NA TRBV27 CASSYRVGYTF
NA TRBV5-1 CASSLVQGTTDTQYF
NA TRBV11-2 CASSRENYGYTF
NA TRBV19 CASSIGGSYNEQFF
NA TRBV6-6 CASRAFQGGLFF
once TRBV11-3 CASSLVAAGVLVEQYF
once TRBV2 CASSVQGPNTGELFF
once TRBV7-6 CASSQTGTGAYEQYF
NA TRBV2 CASGRRLYNEQFF
NA TRBV13 CASSAGLAGAETQYF
NA TRBV19 CASSPTRAGETEAFF
NA TRBV19 CASSIPRTLADTEAFF
NA TRBV5-6 CASSLWTGGRNTEAFF
once TRBV19 CASSIEEGVLTYGYTF
NA TRBV7-8 CASSEAVREQFF
NA TRBV28 CASSFGGGVYGYTF
NA TRBV2 CASTVLAGANVLTF
NA TRBV19 CASSVAGGPNGELFF
NA TRBV6-1 CASSEAWYWTGGLTKVRETQYF
NA TRBV18 CASSPRTSGGTYEQYF
NA TRBV28 CASSLLGEATEAFF
few TRBV11-2 CASSLDRGHITGELFF